The table lists the clone carrying this T cell receptor (beta chain) with many counts. Its antigen is undetermined. This sample stems from a study of regulatory T cells in long-lasting Graves disease. Findings and limits, study-wide: Public clonotype sharing was higher in persistent than newly diagnosed patients. Persistent disease favored TRBV28, TRBJ1-2 and TRBJ2-5.

Arm-PCR of CDR3 regions and iRepertoire HTBI primers were the basis on which TCR beta libraries were built. TCRdb fed the multiplex PCR reads into MiXCR, producing one record per CDR3 protein. Here the sample spans around 460,000 distinct CDR3 sequences, under 25% being singletons. Trimming removed 0 bases at V and 2 bases at J, with 13 bases between. This CDR3 comprises 16 residues. Germline V gene sequence: CDR1 DFQATT, CDR2 SNEGSKA (reference sequence). Time point here: persistent/refractory GD, antithyroid drugs over 5 years with positive TRAb. The authors made the TCR library using RNA they extracted from PBMCs. Patients came from an endocrinology department in Xi'an, China.

J is TRBJ2-2 and V is TRBV20-1; weak D call: TRBD1 (6 bases). The TCR comes from a female donor with Graves disease. Sample: peripheral blood mononuclear cells (PBMCs), taken when the disease was refractory, from a patient treated with antithyroid drugs. The CDR3 loop reads CSARDAGRGNTGELFF. In DNA, the CDR3 is TGCAGTGCTAGAGATGCCGGCAGGGGTAACACCGGGGAGCTGTTTTTT.